These 24 T cell receptor beta chains were all obtained from the same sample, sequenced in a study of cytomegalovirus exposure and HLA in healthy donors. PCR amplification relied on 60 Vbeta primers (plus 13 Jbeta primers). TCRdb's table, derived via immunoSEQ multiplex PCR, lists solely in-frame clones and lacks some. The data hold roughly 100,000 clones, with 84% observed a single time. Sequenced input: PBMCs. These receptors were obtained from a woman aged 18-29 years in good health and CMV-seropositive.

Points on this clone: This CDR3 is also generated by other DNA sequences in the sample. This chain joins TRBV6-5 and TRBJ2-7; the D gene is possibly TRBD1 (5 bases). The CDR3 runs to 13 residues. Germline V gene lookup returns CDR1 MNHEY and CDR2 SVGAGI. V lost 5 bases and J 4 bases, leaving 12 bases between the germline ends. CDR3 loop: CASSRDSLYEQYF. The DNA for the CDR3 is TGTGCCAGCAGTCGTGACAGCCTATACGAGCAGTACTTC.

The chain has TRBV5-1 and TRBJ1-4; a weak D match, TRBD1 (5 bases). Per germline, CDR1 SGHRS and CDR2 YFSETQ. The length of the CDR3 is 17 residues. The V end was cut by 4 bases, the J end by 0 bases, with 16 bases between. The chain's CDR3 is CASSRDVGEATNEKLFF. In nucleotides, the CDR3 is TGCGCCAGCAGCCGCGATGTAGGGGAAGCAACTAATGAAAAACTGTTTTTT.

This clone has just one count. The rearrangement links TRBV19 to TRBJ2-1; D possibly corresponds to TRBD2 (6 bases). Per germline, CDR1 LNHDA and CDR2 SQIVND (reference sequence). The CDR3 runs 15 residues. V was pared by 3 bases and J by 0 bases, with 9 bases between. The CDR3 is CASSISSASYNEQFF. The CDR3 coding sequence is TGTGCCAGTAGTATCTCTAGCGCCTCCTACAATGAGCAGTTCTTC. Together with reference TRBV19 and TRBJ2-1, the CDR3 gives the full variable domain: DGGITQSPKYLFRKEGQNVTLSCEQNLNHDAMYWYRQDPGQGLRLIYYSQIVNDFQKGDIAEGYSVSREKKESFPLTVTSAQKNPTAFYLCASSISSASYNEQFFGPGTRLTVL.

This clone was seen only a few times. The V call is TRBV10-3, the J call TRBJ2-1; 11 nucleotides match TRBD2. In germline, CDR1 is ENHRY, CDR2 SYGVKD. V dropped 5 bases and J dropped 3; count of bases not matched to a gene: 3. The CDR3 loop spans 15 amino acids. CDR3 in DNA: TGTGCCATCAGTCCCGGGACTAGCGGCTACAATGAGCAGTTCTTC. Translation: CAISPGTSGYNEQFF.

J is TRBJ1-1 and V is TRBV28; maybe TRBD1 (6 bases). Looked up from germline, CDR1 is MDHEN and CDR2 is SYDVKM. Trimming cost V 8 bases and J 5 bases, with 15 bases left between them. This CDR3 has 13 amino acids. CDR3 sequence: CASLNERGTEAFF. The CDR3 region has the DNA TGTGCCAGCCTCAATGAAAGGGGGACTGAAGCTTTCTTT.

CDR3 DNA: TGTGCCAGCAGTCTGGGACAGGGTTTGATCGAGCAGTACTTC. Amino acid sequence: CASSLGQGLIEQYF. The J gene is TRBJ2-7, the V gene TRBV27; 9 bases line up with TRBD1. The CDR3 is 14 residues long. Trimming took 5 bases from V and 6 from J; bases not matched to a gene: 8. CDR1 and CDR2 (germline): MNHEY, SMNVEV (reference sequence).

The chain uses TRBV18 and TRBJ1-1; D remains unclear. This CDR3 has 14 residues. Germline CDR1 is KGHSH and CDR2 is LQKENI. V lost 2 bases and J lost 11, with 18 bases in between. Here the CDR3 DNA reads TGTGCCAGCTCACCAGGAAGCGATTCTTTGGCGGCTTTCTTT. This gives the protein CASSPGSDSLAAFF.

This rearrangement joins TRBV19 to TRBJ1-1; TRBD1 matches 10 bases. This CDR3 has 15 residues. Losses at the gene ends were 5 bases for V and 4 bases for J; bases not matched to a gene: 7. Germline values: CDR1 LNHDA, CDR2 SQIVND (reference sequence). The CDR3 sequence: CASSADRGRSTEAFF. The CDR3 DNA is TGTGCCAGTAGTGCCGACAGGGGGCGTAGCACTGAAGCTTTCTTT. The full variable domain, its missing parts supplied by reference TRBV19 and TRBJ1-1, is DGGITQSPKYLFRKEGQNVTLSCEQNLNHDAMYWYRQDPGQGLRLIYYSQIVNDFQKGDIAEGYSVSREKKESFPLTVTSAQKNPTAFYLCASSADRGRSTEAFFGQGTRLTVV.

In DNA form, the CDR3 reads TGCGCCAGCAGCCAGCAGGGGGCGATTGGCAATCAGCCCCAGCATTTT. Residues: CASSQQGAIGNQPQHF. The genes are TRBV4-1 and TRBJ1-5; 8 bases are a match to TRBD1. Germline assignment: CDR1 MGHRA and CDR2 YSYEKL. J gave up 2 bases and V 3 bases, and 6 bases lay outside the gene matches. The CDR3 runs 16 residues.

The rearrangement uses TRBV7-8 and TRBJ1-2; TRBD1 might be the D (5 bases). The CDR3 consists of 15 residues. Germline CDR1 is SGHVS and CDR2 is FQNEAQ. V dropped 4 bases and J dropped 2 bases, with 14 bases sitting between them. The DNA for the CDR3 is TGTGCCAGCAGCTCTCAGGGTGTTGGGAACTATGGCTACACCTTC. Protein sequence: CASSSQGVGNYGYTF.

The chain combines TRBV18 with TRBJ1-5; 7 nucleotides align to TRBD1. J gave up 4 bases and V 0 bases, and 0 bases lay outside the gene matches. The CDR3 runs 14 residues. The germline CDR1 and CDR2 sequences are KGHSH and LQKENI. The CDR3 DNA follows: TGTGCCAGCTCACCACCGACAGGGAATCAGCCCCAGCATTTT. It is translated as CASSPPTGNQPQHF. Variable domain in full (rest from reference TRBV18 and TRBJ1-5): NAGVMQNPRHLVRRRGQEARLRCSPMKGHSHVYWYRQLPEEGLKFMVYLQKENIIDESGMPKERFSAEFPKEGPSILRIQQVVRGDSAAYFCASSPPTGNQPQHFGDGTRLSIL.

The J gene is TRBJ2-5, the V gene TRBV9, with D perhaps TRBD1 (6 bases). Germline V CDR1 and CDR2: SGDLS, YYNGEE. Trimming left V 0 bases short and J 5 bases short, with 17 bases between. The CDR3 extends over 16 amino acids. CDR3: CASSVAVGAAAETQYF. CDR3 sequence (DNA): TGTGCCAGCAGCGTAGCTGTGGGGGCCGCCGCGGAGACCCAGTACTTC.

The gene calls are TRBV6-5 and TRBJ1-2; no clear D. The V end lost 3 bases, the J end lost 5 bases, and 10 bases lay between the germline ends. This CDR3 spans 13 amino acids. Germline CDR1 is MNHEY and CDR2 is SVGAGI. CDR3 in DNA: TGTGCCAGCAGTTATGCGGCTAGATATGGCTACACCTTC. Translated, it gives CASSYAARYGYTF.

The chain carries TRBV6-1 and TRBJ1-3; weak D call: TRBD1 (6 bases). The V gene's germline CDR1 is MNHNS and CDR2 SASEGT. Trimming took off 5 bases at V and 2 bases at J, with 10 bases between the two ends. The CDR3 runs 14 residues. The CDR3 sequence is CASSSRGPGNTIYF. Here the CDR3 DNA reads TGTGCCAGCAGTAGCAGGGGACCTGGAAACACCATATATTTT.

This rearrangement joins TRBV5-1 to TRBJ2-3, with D uncertain. The CDR3 totals 11 residues. Germline V gene data show CDR1 as SGHRS and CDR2 as YFSETQ. V was cut by 6 bases and J by 4 bases, with 6 bases left in between. The CDR3 nucleotides read TGCGCCAGCAACAACGCAGATACGCAGTATTTT. Amino acid sequence: CASNNADTQYF.

A single count supports this clone. The chain combines TRBV5-6 with TRBJ2-7; the D gene is possibly TRBD1 (5 bases). V was shortened by 4 bases and J by 2 bases, with 10 bases between the two germline ends. CDR1 SGHDT and CDR2 YYEEEE come from the germline V gene. CDR3 length equals 13 residues. CDR3 nucleotide sequence: TGTGCCAGCAGCGGAACAGGTACCTACGAGCAGTACTTC. Its protein product is CASSGTGTYEQYF.

This chain uses TRBV7-2 with TRBJ1-1; 7 positions agree with TRBD1. The CDR3 extends over 15 amino acids. CDR1 SGHTA and CDR2 FQGNSA come from the germline V gene. Trimming at V came to 5 bases and at J to 6 bases, leaving 12 bases not matched to a gene. The CDR3 DNA reads as TGTGCCAGCAGCCCACACGGACAGGTCTGGGCTGAAGCTTTCTTT. This translates into CASSPHGQVWAEAFF.

J is TRBJ1-1 and V is TRBV28, with D perhaps matching TRBD1 (5 bases). CDR3 length equals 12 residues. Germline-derived CDR1 and CDR2 are MDHEN and SYDVKM. Between the trimmed V and J ends, which lost 5 bases and 10 bases, there was a span of 14 bases. In DNA form, the CDR3 reads TGTGCCAGCAGTACAATGACAGTTGGAGCTTTCTTT. Translation: CASSTMTVGAFF. Complete variable domain (other parts from reference TRBV28 and TRBJ1-1): DVKVTQSSRYLVKRTGEKVFLECVQDMDHENMFWYRQDPGLGLRLIYFSYDVKMKEKGDIPEGYSVSREKKERFSLILESASTNQTSMYLCASSTMTVGAFFGQGTRLTVV.

The chain employs TRBV25-1 and TRBJ2-1; D is unresolved. Germline CDR1 is MGHDK and CDR2 is SYGVNS. The V and J ends lost 0 bases and 1 base respectively, with 4 bases between them. This CDR3 has 14 amino acids. The CDR3 reads CASSEYESYNEQFF. The CDR3 DNA reads as TGTGCCAGCAGTGAATATGAGTCCTACAATGAGCAGTTCTTC.

The J gene is TRBJ1-2, the V gene TRBV6-1, with D perhaps TRBD1 (6 bases). Between the trimmed V and J ends, which lost 0 bases and 0 bases, there was a span of 14 bases. The CDR3 runs to 17 residues. The V gene's germline CDR1 is MNHNS and CDR2 SASEGT. CDR3 DNA: TGTGCCAGCAGTGAAGCGTATTCAGGGGCCGCTAACTATGGCTACACCTTC. Protein product: CASSEAYSGAANYGYTF.

V is TRBV4-1 and J is TRBJ2-7; tentative D call: TRBD1 (6 bases). CDR3 size: 14 residues. CDR1 MGHRA and CDR2 YSYEKL come from the germline V gene. Trimming removed 1 base from V and 4 bases from J, with 11 bases in between. CDR3 DNA sequence: TGCGCCAGCAGCCAAGTACAGGGAGTATACGAGCAGTACTTC. This gives the protein CASSQVQGVYEQYF.

J is TRBJ1-2 and V is TRBV7-2, with 8 positions matching TRBD1. The CDR3 extends over 14 amino acids. The trim removed 4 bases at V and 1 base at J, leaving 2 bases unmatched. CDR1 is SGHTA and CDR2 is FQGNSA in the germline V gene. CDR3 DNA: TGTGCCAGCAGCTACGACAGGGGTAACTATGGCTACACCTTC. Its protein product is CASSYDRGNYGYTF.

This chain links TRBV15 with TRBJ2-7; a possible D gene is TRBD2 (5 bases). Per germline, CDR1 LNHNV and CDR2 YYDKDF (reference sequence). The V end was cut by 6 bases, the J end by 6 bases, with 9 bases between. This CDR3 spans 11 amino acids. The DNA of the CDR3 is TGTGCCACCAGGACGGGGAGCGAGCAGTACTTC. This translates into CATRTGSEQYF.

The chain has TRBV5-4 and TRBJ2-2, with TRBD2 identical over 11 bases. There are 17 residues in the CDR3. With 3 bases clipped from V and 8 bases from J, the junction kept 12 bases outside the gene matches. In germline, CDR1 is SGHNT, CDR2 YYREEE (reference sequence). The CDR3 sequence is CASSSNSGGARRGELFF. Written as DNA, the CDR3 is TGTGCCAGCAGCTCCAATAGCGGGGGGGCCCGGCGTGGGGAGCTGTTTTTT.